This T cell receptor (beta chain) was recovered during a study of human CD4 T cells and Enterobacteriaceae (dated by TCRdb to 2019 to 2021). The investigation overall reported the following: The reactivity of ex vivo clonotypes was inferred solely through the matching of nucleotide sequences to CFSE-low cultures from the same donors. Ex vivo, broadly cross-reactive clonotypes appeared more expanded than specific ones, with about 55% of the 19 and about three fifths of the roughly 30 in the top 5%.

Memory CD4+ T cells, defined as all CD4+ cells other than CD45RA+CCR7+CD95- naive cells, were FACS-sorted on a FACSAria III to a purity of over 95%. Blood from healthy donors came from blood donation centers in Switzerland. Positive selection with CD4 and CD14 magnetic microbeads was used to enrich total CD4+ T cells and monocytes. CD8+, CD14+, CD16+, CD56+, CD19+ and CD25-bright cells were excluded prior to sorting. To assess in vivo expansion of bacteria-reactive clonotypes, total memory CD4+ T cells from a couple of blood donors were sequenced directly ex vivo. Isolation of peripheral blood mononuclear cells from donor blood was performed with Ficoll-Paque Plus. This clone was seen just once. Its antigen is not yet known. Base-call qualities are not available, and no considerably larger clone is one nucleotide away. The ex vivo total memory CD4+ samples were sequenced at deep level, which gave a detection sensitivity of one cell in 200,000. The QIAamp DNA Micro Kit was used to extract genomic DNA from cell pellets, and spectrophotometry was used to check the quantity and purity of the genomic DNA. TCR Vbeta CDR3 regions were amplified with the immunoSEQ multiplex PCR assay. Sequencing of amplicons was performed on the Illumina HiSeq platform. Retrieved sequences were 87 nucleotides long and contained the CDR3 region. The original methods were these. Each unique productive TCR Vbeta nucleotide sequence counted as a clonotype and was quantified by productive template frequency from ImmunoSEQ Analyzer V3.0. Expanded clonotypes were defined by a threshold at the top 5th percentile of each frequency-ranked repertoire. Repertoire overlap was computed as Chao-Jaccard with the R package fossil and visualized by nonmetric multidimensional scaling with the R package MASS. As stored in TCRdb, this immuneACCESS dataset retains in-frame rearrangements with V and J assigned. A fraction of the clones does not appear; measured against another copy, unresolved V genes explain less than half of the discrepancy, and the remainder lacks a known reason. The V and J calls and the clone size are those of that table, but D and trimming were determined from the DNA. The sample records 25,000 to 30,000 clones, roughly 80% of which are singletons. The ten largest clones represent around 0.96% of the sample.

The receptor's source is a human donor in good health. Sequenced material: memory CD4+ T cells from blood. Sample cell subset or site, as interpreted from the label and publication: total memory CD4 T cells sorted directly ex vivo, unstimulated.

The CDR3 protein is CSSRGTSGISDTQYF. The nucleotides are TGCAGCTCGAGAGGGACTAGCGGGATTTCAGATACGCAGTATTTT. The chain was built from TRBV29-1 and TRBJ2-3; the junction holds 13 bases that match TRBD2. At the junction V is shortened by 8 bases and J by 4 bases; bases outside the gene matches: 9. CDR3 length: 15 amino acids, cysteine to phenylalanine. Left in the record is the CDR3 DNA by itself, 45 bases read in frame from the first base. In the germline V gene, CDR1 corresponds to SQVTM and CDR2 to ANQGSEA.